A single sample gave rise to the 13 T cell receptor beta chains below, sequenced in a study of glioma-infiltrating T cells. Using RNA template, CDR3s of TCR alpha and beta were amplified with iRepertoire arm-PCR. Via MiXCR, TCRdb re-called the multiplex PCR reads, giving one row per CDR3 protein. The table shows over 70,000 distinct CDR3 sequences, with about 25% occurring only once. Source material: glioma tissue, nonneoplastic brain tissue, or PBMCs (not recorded which). All receptors come from a human donor with low-grade glioma or glioblastoma, undergoing nonglioma brain surgery, or in good health (not recorded which).

This clonotype has ten or more counts. V is TRBV2 and J is TRBJ1-2; the D gene is possibly TRBD1 (5 bases). This CDR3 contains 13 residues. Trimming left V 1 base short and J 7 bases short, with 10 bases between. Germline CDR1 is SNHLY and CDR2 is FYNNEI. The CDR3 loop reads CASSEGQLSGYTF. CDR3 in DNA: TGTGCCAGCAGTGAAGGACAGTTATCTGGCTACACCTTC.

With regard to this clonotype: A read error may explain this, as a much larger clone is one base away. This rearrangement joins TRBV29-1 to TRBJ2-5, with a tentative D call TRBD2 (6 bases). This CDR3 has 11 amino acids. Germline assignment: CDR1 SQVTM and CDR2 ANQGSEA. The CDR3 region has the DNA TGCAGCGTTGTTAGCGGAAAGACCCAGTCCTTC. Translating it yields CSVVSGKTQSF. The entire variable domain, with the rest obtained from reference TRBV29-1 and TRBJ2-5, is as follows: SAVISQKPSRDICQRGTSLTIQCQVDSQVTMMFWYRQQPGQSLTLIATANQGSEATYESGFVIDKFPISRPNLTFSTLTVSNMSPEDSSIYLCSVVSGKTQSFGPGTRLLVL.

A remark on this clonotype: One end of the junction is discordant with germline, which a read error may explain. The gene calls are TRBV29-1 and TRBJ2-3; maybe TRBD2 (7 bases). Germline CDR1 is SQVTM and CDR2 is ANQGSEA. The CDR3 is 15 amino acids. The CDR3 spells CSVEDGGASTYTQYF. CDR3 DNA sequence: TGCAGCGTTGAAGATGGGGGGGCTAGCACATATACGCAGTATTTT.

This clonotype was seen many times. The chain has TRBV20-1 and TRBJ2-7, with a weak D call TRBD1 (5 bases). Germline-derived CDR1 and CDR2 are DFQATT and SNEGSKA (reference sequence). V dropped 5 bases and J dropped 1 base, with 18 bases sitting between them. The CDR3 spans 15 residues. The CDR3 reads CSAGRVSPPSYEQYF. The DNA for the CDR3 is TGCAGTGCTGGCAGGGTCTCGCCTCCTTCCTACGAGCAGTACTTC.

This clonotype turned up a few times. The V and J genes are TRBV18 and TRBJ2-1, with D hard to call. Between the trimmed V and J ends, which lost 4 bases and 3 bases, there was a span of 4 bases. Germline V lookup: CDR1 KGHSH, CDR2 LQKENI. CDR3 length: 12 residues. As DNA, the CDR3 is TGTGCCAGCTCACTCGACTACAATGAGCAGTTCTTC. Residues: CASSLDYNEQFF.

This clonotype was observed many times. The chain couples TRBV29-1 to TRBJ2-7, with a weak D call TRBD1 (6 bases). V lost 4 bases, J lost 4 bases, and 8 bases lay in between. The CDR3 consists of 11 residues. The germline V gene encodes CDR1 SQVTM and CDR2 ANQGSEA. In nucleotides, the CDR3 is TGCAGCGTTGCTACAGGGTACGAGCAGTACTTC. Its translation is CSVATGYEQYF.

This clonotype was seen many times. This chain uses TRBV20-1 with TRBJ2-1; D gene unclear. CDR3 length equals 14 residues. Per germline, CDR1 DFQATT and CDR2 SNEGSKA (reference sequence). Trimming cost V 1 base and J 6 bases, with 13 bases left between them. CDR3 loop: CSARVGIAGNEQFF. CDR3 DNA: TGCAGTGCTAGAGTCGGAATAGCAGGCAATGAGCAGTTCTTC.

This rearrangement joins TRBV29-1 to TRBJ1-3; possible D gene TRBD1, 5 bases. The CDR3 is 14 amino acids. Deletions cut 6 bases from V and 0 bases from J, with 12 bases between. Looked up from germline, CDR1 is SQVTM and CDR2 is ANQGSEA. This CDR3 is CSVRDGFSGNTIYF. The DNA of the CDR3 is TGCAGCGTCCGGGACGGCTTCTCTGGAAACACCATATATTTT.

This clonotype has ten or more counts. The gene calls are TRBV6-1 and TRBJ2-1; the D is unclear. Germline loops: CDR1 MNHNS, CDR2 SASEGT. V was trimmed by 8 bases and J by 0 bases, leaving 14 bases between them. The CDR3 consists of 15 residues. The CDR3 DNA reads TGTGCCAGCTCGTTGGACGAGAGCTCCTACAATGAGCAGTTCTTC. It is translated as CASSLDESSYNEQFF.

This clonotype has ten or more counts. This chain connects TRBV20-1 to TRBJ1-5, with D perhaps matching TRBD1 (5 bases). This CDR3 contains 15 residues. Per the germline V gene, CDR1 is DFQATT and CDR2 is SNEGSKA (reference sequence). Trimming stripped 0 bases from V and 3 bases from J, with 12 bases between. DNA of the CDR3: TGCAGTGCTAGAGAGAGTACAGGAACCAATCAGCCCCAGCATTTT. Its protein is CSARESTGTNQPQHF.

This clonotype was detected ten times or more. V and J are TRBV6-1 and TRBJ1-1; perhaps TRBD1 as D (5 bases). CDR3 length: 14 amino acids. V dropped 0 bases and J dropped 1 base, with 6 bases sitting between them. Germline V CDR1 and CDR2: MNHNS, SASEGT. DNA for the CDR3: TGTGCCAGCAGTGAAGCCGGGGGGAACACTGAAGCTTTCTTT. Its translation is CASSEAGGNTEAFF.

This clonotype occurred many times. The CDR3 DNA is TGTGCCAGCAGCAAGTACCAAGAGACCCAGTACTTC. Translation gives CASSKYQETQYF. This chain connects TRBV7-2 to TRBJ2-5; D is undetermined. The CDR3 loop spans 12 amino acids. The germline V gene has CDR1 SGHTA and CDR2 FQGNSA. V was cut by 5 bases and J by 0 bases, with 4 bases left in between.

As to this clonotype: The junction shows a germline mismatch at one end, possibly a read error. V is TRBV7-2 and J is TRBJ2-7; TRBD2 might be the D (6 bases). From germline, CDR1 is SGHTA and CDR2 FQGNSA. The CDR3 is 15 amino acids. Written as DNA, the CDR3 is TGTGCCAGCAGCCTCTCGGTGGGGGGAGTCCCAGGCCCGCACTTC. Protein sequence: CASSLSVGGVPGPHF. Using reference TRBV7-2 and TRBJ2-7 for the parts outside the CDR3, the full variable domain is GAGVSQSPSNKVTEKGKDVELRCDPISGHTALYWYRQSLGQGLEFLIYFQGNSAPDKSGLPSDRFSAERTGGSVSTLTIQRTQQEDSAVYLCASSLSVGGVPGPHFGPGTRLTVT.